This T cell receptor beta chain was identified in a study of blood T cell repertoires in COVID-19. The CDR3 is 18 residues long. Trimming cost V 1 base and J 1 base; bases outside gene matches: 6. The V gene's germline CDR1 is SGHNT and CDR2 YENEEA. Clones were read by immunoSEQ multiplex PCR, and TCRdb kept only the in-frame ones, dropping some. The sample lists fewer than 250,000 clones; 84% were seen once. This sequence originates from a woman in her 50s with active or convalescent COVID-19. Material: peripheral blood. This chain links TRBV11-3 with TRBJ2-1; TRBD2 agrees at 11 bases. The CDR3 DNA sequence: TGTGCCAGCAGCTTAGGCCGAGGGACTAGCGGTTCCTACAATGAGCAGTTCTTC. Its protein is CASSLGRGTSGSYNEQFF.